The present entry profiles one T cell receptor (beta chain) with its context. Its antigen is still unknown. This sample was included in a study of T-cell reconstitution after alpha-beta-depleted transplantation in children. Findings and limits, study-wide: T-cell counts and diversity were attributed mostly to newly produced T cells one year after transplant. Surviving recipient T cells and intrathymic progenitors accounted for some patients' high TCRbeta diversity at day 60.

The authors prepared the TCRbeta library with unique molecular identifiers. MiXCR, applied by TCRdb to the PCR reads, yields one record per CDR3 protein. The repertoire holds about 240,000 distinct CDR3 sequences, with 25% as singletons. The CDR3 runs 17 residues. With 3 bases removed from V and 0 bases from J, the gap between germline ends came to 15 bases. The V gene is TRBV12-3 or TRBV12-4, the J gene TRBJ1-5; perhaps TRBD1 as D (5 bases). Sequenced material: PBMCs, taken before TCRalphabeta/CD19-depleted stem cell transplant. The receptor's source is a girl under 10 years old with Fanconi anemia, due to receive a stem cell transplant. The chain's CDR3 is CASSFPQGLYSNQPQHF. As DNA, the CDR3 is TGTGCCAGCAGTTTTCCTCAGGGCCTTTATAGCAATCAGCCCCAGCATTTT.